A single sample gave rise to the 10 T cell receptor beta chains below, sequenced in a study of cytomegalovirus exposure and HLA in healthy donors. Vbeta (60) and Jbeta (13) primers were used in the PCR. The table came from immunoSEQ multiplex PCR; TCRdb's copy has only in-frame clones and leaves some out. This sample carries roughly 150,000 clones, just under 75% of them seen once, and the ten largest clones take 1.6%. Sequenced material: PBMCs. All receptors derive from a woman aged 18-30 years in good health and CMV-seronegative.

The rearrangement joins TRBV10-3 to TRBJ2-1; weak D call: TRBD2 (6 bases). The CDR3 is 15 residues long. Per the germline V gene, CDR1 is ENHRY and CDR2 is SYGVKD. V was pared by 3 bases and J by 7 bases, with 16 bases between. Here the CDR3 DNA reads TGTGCCATCAGTGACCCACCGGCCGGGAGAAATGAGCAGTTCTTC. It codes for CAISDPPAGRNEQFF.

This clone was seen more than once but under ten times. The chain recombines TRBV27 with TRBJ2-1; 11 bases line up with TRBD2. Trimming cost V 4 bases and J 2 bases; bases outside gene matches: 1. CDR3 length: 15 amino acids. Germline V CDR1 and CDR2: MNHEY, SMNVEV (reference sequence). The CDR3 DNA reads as TGTGCCAGCAGTTCTAGCGGGAGGACCTACAATGAGCAGTTCTTC. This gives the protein CASSSSGRTYNEQFF.

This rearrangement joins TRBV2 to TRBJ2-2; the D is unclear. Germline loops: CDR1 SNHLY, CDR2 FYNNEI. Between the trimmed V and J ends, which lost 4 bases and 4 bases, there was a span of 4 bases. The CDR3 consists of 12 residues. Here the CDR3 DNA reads TGTGCCAGCAGTGCTCTCACCGGGGAGCTGTTTTTT. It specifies CASSALTGELFF.

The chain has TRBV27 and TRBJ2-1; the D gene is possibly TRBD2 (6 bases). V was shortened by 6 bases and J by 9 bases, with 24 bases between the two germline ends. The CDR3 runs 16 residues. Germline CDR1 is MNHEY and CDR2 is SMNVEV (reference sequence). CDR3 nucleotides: TGTGCCAGCAGGGGCCATCTCGGGAGAAGGTTTGCTGAGCAGTTCTTC. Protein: CASRGHLGRRFAEQFF.

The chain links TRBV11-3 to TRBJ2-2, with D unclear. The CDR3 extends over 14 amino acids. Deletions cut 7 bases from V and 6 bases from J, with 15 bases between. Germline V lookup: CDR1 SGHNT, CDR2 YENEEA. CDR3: CASTSTTGPGELFF. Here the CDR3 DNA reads TGTGCCAGCACCTCTACTACCGGTCCCGGGGAGCTGTTTTTT.

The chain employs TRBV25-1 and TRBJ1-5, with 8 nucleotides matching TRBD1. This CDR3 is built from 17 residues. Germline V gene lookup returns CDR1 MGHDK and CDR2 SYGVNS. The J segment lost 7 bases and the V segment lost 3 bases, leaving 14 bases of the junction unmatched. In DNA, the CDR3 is TGTGCCAGCAGTGACGGGTCCGGACAGGGATCTTTCCAGCCCCAGCATTTT. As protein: CASSDGSGQGSFQPQHF.

The CDR3 coding sequence is TGTGCCAGCGGACTTTCGAGGGATACGCAGTATTTT. It encodes CASGLSRDTQYF. The chain has TRBV27 and TRBJ2-3; possible D gene TRBD2, 5 bases. V shed 8 bases and J shed 6 bases, with 12 bases lying between them. This CDR3 region has 12 residues. Germline assignment: CDR1 MNHEY and CDR2 SMNVEV (reference sequence).

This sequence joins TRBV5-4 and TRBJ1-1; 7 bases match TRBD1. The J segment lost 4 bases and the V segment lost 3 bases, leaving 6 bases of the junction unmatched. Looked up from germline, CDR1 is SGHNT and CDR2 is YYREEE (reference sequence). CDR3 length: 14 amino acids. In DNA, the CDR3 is TGTGCCAGCAGCTACCGGGACAGTCTCACTGAAGCTTTCTTT. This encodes CASSYRDSLTEAFF.

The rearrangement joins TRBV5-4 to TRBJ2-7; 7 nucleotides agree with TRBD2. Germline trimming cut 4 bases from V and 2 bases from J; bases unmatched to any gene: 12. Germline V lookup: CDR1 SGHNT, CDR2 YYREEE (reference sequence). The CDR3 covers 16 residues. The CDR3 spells CASSSGWGRETYEQYF. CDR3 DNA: TGTGCCAGCAGCAGTGGATGGGGGAGGGAAACCTACGAGCAGTACTTC.

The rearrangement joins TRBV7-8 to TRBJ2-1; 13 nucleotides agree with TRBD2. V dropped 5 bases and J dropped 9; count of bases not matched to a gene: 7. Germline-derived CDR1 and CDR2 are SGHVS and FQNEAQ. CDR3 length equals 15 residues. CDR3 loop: CASSVTGTSGIEQFF. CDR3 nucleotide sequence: TGTGCCAGCAGCGTGACCGGGACTAGCGGGATTGAGCAGTTCTTC.